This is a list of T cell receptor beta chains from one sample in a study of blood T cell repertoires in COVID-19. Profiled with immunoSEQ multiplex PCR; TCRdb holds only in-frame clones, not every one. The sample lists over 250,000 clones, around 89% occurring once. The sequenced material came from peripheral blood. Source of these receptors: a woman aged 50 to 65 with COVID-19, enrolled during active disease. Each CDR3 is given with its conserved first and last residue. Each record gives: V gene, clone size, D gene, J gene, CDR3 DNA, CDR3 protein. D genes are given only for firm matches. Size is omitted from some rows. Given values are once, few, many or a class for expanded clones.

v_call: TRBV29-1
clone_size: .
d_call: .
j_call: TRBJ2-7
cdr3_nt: TGCAGCGTCGAGGTGACAGCCGAGCAGTACTTC
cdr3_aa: CSVEVTAEQYF

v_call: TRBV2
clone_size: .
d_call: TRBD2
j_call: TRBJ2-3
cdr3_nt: TGTGCCAGCAGGTCGACTAGCGGGAGCTCAGATACGCAGTATTTT
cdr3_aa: CASRSTSGSSDTQYF

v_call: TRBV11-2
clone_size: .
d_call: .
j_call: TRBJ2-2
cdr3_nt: TGTGCCAGCAGCAGGGGACTTATGAACACCGGGGAGCTGTTTTTT
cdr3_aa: CASSRGLMNTGELFF

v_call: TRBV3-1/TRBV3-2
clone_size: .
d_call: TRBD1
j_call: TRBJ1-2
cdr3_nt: TGTGCCAGCAGCCATGGCGGGCTTCGACAGGGTGGTAACTATGGCTACACCTTC
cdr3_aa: CASSHGGLRQGGNYGYTF

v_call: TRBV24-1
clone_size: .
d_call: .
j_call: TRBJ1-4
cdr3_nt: TGTGCCACCAGTGATTTTGTCGGGGGACGGGAAAAACTGTTTTTT
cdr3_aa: CATSDFVGGREKLFF

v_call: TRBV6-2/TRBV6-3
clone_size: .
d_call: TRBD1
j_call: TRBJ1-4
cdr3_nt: TGTGCCAGCAGTTCCCCGGGACAGTTAGGGGAAAAACTGTTTTTT
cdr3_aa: CASSSPGQLGEKLFF

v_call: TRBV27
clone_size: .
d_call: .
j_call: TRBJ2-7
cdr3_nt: TGTGCCAGCAGTTCAAGGTTTGGGGGGTCCGAGCAGTACTTC
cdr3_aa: CASSSRFGGSEQYF

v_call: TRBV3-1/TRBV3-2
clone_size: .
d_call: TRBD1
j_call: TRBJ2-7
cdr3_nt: TGTGCCAGCAGCCGACAGGGGGCCACCTACGAGCAGTACTTC
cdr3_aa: CASSRQGATYEQYF

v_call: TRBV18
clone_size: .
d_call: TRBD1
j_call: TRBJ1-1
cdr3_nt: TGTGCCAGCTCACCCCGGACAGGGGGCGCGGACACTGAAGCTTTCTTT
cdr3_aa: CASSPRTGGADTEAFF

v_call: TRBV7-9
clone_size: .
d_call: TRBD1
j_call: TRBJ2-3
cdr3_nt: TGTGCCAGCAGCTTAGGGAGAACAGGGGCGACAGATACGCAGTATTTT
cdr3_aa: CASSLGRTGATDTQYF

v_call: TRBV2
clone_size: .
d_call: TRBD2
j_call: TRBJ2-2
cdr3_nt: TGTGCCAGCAGTGAAGGAAAGACTAGCGGGATTACCGGGGAGCTGTTTTTT
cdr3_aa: CASSEGKTSGITGELFF

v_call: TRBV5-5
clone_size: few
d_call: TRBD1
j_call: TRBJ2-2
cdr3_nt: TGTGCCAGCAGCCGGAGACAGGGGGGGACCGGGGAGCTGTTTTTT
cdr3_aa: CASSRRQGGTGELFF

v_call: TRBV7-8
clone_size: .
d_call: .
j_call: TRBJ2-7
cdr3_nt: TGTGCCAGCAGCTTTGGCAGGGGTCCCCACGAGCAGTACTTC
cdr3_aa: CASSFGRGPHEQYF

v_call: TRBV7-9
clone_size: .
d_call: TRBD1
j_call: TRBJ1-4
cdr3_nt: TGTGCCAGCAGCTTACAGGGACAGAATAATGAAAAACTGTTTTTT
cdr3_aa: CASSLQGQNNEKLFF

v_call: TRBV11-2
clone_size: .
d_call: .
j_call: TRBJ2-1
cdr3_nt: TGTGCCAGCAGCTTATGGACAAACCGTGGTGAGCAGTTCTTC
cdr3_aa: CASSLWTNRGEQFF

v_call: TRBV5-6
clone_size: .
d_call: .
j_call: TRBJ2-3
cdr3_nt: TGTGCCAGCAGCTTGGCGTTATTGGCCACGCGGGCGCAGTATTTT
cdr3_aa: CASSLALLATRAQYF

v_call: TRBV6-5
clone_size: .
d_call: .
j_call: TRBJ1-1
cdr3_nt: TGTGCCAGCAGTTACAGGCAGACAACGAACACTGAAGCTTTCTTT
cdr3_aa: CASSYRQTTNTEAFF

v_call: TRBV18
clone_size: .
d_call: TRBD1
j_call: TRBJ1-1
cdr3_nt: TGTGCCAGCTCACAACGACAGGGTGGGACCAACACTGAAGCTTTCTTT
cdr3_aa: CASSQRQGGTNTEAFF

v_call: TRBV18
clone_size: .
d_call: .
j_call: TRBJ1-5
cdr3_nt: TGTGCCAGCTCACCACCATCTGTAGGCAATCAGCCCCAGCATTTT
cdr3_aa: CASSPPSVGNQPQHF

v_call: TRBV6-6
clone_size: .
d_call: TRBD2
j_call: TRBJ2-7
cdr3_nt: TGTGCCAGCAGGTCTAGCGGGACTGCCGAGCAGTACTTC
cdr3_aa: CASRSSGTAEQYF

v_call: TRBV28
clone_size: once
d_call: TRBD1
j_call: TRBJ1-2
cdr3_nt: TGTGCCAGCAGTTCGACAGGGGAAGCGACCTATGGCTACACCTTC
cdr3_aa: CASSSTGEATYGYTF

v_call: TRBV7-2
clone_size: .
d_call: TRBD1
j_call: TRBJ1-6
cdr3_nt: TGTGCCAGCAGCTTAGCCGGACAGGGGCTGGGTAAACCCCTCCACTTT
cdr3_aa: CASSLAGQGLGKPLHF

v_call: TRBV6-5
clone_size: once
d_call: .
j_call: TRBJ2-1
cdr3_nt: TGTGCCAGCAGTTACGGGCAGGGGCCGAGTGAGCAGTTCTTC
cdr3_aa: CASSYGQGPSEQFF

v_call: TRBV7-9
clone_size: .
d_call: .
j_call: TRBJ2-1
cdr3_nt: TGTGCCAGCAGCTTTCCCCTTAGCCCCGACAATGAGCAGTTCTTC
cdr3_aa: CASSFPLSPDNEQFF

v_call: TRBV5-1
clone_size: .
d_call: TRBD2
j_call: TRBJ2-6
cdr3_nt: TGCGCCAGCAGCTTAATTCGGGGGGAGGCCAACGTCCTGACTTTC
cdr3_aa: CASSLIRGEANVLTF

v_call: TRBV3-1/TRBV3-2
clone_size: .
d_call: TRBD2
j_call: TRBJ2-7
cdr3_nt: TGTGCCAGCAGCCAACAAGGGCTAGCGGAGAGCTCCTACGAGCAGTACTTC
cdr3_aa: CASSQQGLAESSYEQYF

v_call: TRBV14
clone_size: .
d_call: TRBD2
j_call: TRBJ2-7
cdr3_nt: TGTGCCAGCAGCCACCGGGGGGGCACAGGGAAACATATAGTTTACTTC
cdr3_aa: CASSHRGGTGKHIVYF

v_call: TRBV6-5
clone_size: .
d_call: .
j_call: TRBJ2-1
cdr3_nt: TGTGCCAGCTGCTCTAGCTCCTACAATGAGCAGTTCTTC
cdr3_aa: CASCSSSYNEQFF

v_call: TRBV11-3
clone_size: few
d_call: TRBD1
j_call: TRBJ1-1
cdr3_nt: TGTGCCAGCAGCTTTAGGAACTCAGGGGGGATTGAAGCTTTCTTT
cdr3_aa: CASSFRNSGGIEAFF

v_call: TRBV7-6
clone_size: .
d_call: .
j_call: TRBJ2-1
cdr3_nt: TGTGCCAGCAGCTTTGGACAGAACAATGAGCAGTTCTTC
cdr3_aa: CASSFGQNNEQFF

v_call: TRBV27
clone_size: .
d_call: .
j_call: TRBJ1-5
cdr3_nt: TGTGCCAGCAGTTTGGCGGGTTTCAATCAGCCCCAGCATTTT
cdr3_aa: CASSLAGFNQPQHF

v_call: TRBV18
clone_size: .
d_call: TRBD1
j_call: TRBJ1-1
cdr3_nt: TGTGCCAGCTCACTAACAGGGGATGAAGCTTTCTTT
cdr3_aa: CASSLTGDEAFF

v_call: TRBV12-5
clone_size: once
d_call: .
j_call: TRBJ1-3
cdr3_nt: TGTGCTAGTGCCTCCGGGACGGCGGGGAACACCATATATTTT
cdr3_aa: CASASGTAGNTIYF

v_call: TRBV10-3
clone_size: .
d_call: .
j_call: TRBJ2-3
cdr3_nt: TGTGCCACCTCTGCGGGGTTAAGCACAGATACGCAGTATTTT
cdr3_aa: CATSAGLSTDTQYF

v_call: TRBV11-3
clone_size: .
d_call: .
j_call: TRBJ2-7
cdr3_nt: TGTGCCAGCAGCACCAGACAGGCGAACTCCTACGAGCAGTACTTC
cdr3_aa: CASSTRQANSYEQYF

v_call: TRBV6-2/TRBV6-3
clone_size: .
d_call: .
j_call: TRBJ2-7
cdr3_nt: TGTGCCAGCAGCCCTGGGAGCGGGCCCGCCTACGAGCAGTACTTC
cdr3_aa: CASSPGSGPAYEQYF

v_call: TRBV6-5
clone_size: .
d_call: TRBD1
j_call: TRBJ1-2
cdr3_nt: TGTGCCAACTCGGGACAGACCAACTATGGCTACACCTTC
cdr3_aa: CANSGQTNYGYTF

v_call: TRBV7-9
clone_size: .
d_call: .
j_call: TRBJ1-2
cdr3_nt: TGTGCCAGCAGCCCGGACAGCGGGACACGCGCTAACTATGGCTACACCTTC
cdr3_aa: CASSPDSGTRANYGYTF

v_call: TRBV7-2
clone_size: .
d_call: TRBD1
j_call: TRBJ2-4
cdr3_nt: TGTGCCAGCAGCTTAGGGGGGAAGGGACAGGGTAACATTCAGTACTTC
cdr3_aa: CASSLGGKGQGNIQYF

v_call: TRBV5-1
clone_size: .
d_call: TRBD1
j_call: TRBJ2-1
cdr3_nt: TGCGCCAGCAGCCCCCGCGGGACAGGGGCATACAATGAGCAGTTCTTC
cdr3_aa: CASSPRGTGAYNEQFF

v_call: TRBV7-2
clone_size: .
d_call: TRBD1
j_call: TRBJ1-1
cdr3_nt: TGTGCCAGCAGGCGGACAGGGGTTCCTGAAGCTTTCTTT
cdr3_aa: CASRRTGVPEAFF

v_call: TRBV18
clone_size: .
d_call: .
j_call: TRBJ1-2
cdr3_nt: TGTGCCAGCTCACCGGCAGGGAACTATGGCTACACCTTC
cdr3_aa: CASSPAGNYGYTF

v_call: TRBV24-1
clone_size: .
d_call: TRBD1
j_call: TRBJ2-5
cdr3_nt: TGTGCCACCAGAGGACAGGGCGAAGAGACCCAGTACTTC
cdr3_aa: CATRGQGEETQYF

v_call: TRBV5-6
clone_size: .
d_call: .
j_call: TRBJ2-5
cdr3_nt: TGTGCCAGCAGCTTGATGCGGAACCAAGAGACCCAGTACTTC
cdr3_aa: CASSLMRNQETQYF

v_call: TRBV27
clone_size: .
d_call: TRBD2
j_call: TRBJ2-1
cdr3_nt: TGTGCCAGCAGTTTGACCAGAATTAGCGGGAGGGGTAATGAGCAGTTCTTC
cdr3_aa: CASSLTRISGRGNEQFF

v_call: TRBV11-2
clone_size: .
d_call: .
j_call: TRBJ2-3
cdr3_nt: TGTGCCAGCAGCTCAGGGGCCGGCGGAGATACGCAGTATTTT
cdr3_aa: CASSSGAGGDTQYF

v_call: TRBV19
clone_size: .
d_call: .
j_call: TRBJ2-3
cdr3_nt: TGTGCCAGTAGTAGGCGTAGTCTAGCTTTAGATGCCATCTCAGATACGCAGTATTTT
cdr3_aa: CASSRRSLALDAISDTQYF

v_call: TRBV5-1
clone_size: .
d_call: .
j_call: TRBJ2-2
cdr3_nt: TGCGCCAGCAGCCCTGGAGGGGCCGGGGAGCTGTTTTTT
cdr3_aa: CASSPGGAGELFF

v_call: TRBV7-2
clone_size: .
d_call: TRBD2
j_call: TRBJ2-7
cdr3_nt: TGTGCCAGCAGGAAACTAGCGGGAGTCTACGAGCAGTACTTC
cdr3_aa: CASRKLAGVYEQYF

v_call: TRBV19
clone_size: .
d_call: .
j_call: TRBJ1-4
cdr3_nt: TGTGCCAGCGCCTATTCTACAACTAATGAAAAACTGTTTTTT
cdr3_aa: CASAYSTTNEKLFF

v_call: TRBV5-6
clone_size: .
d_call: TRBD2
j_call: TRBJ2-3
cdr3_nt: TGTGCCAGCAGCTCCGGGCTCGGCGGGAGAACAGATACGCAGTATTTT
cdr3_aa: CASSSGLGGRTDTQYF

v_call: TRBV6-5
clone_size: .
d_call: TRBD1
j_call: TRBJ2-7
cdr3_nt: TGTGCCAGCAGTTACTCTCGGACAGGCATTACCCGGGAGCAGTACTTC
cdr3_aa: CASSYSRTGITREQYF

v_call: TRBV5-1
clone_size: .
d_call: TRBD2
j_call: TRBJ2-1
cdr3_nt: TGCGCCAGCAGCTCTGAGACTAGCGGGAGTGTCGATGAGCAGTTCTTC
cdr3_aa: CASSSETSGSVDEQFF

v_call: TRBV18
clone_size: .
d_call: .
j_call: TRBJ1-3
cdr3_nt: TGTGCCAGCTCATGGACAGATTCGCCTGGAAACACCATATATTTT
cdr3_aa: CASSWTDSPGNTIYF

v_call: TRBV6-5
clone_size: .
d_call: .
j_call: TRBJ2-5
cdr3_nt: TGTGCCAGCAGTTACTTGGAACCTCCGGGGACCCAGTACTTC
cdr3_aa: CASSYLEPPGTQYF

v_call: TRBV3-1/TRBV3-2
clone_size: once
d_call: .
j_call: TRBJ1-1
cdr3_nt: TGTGCCAGCAGCCAAGAAGCGACGAGGCTTAAAGCTTTCTTT
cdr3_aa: CASSQEATRLKAFF

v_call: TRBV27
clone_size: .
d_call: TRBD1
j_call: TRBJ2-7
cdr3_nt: TGTGCCAGCAGTTTAAACAGGGGGCAGGCCTACGAGCAGTACTTC
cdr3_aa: CASSLNRGQAYEQYF